Listed here are 26 T cell receptor beta chains from one sample, sequenced in a study of blood T cell repertoires in COVID-19 (dated by TCRdb to the early 2020s). The library was made by the immunoSEQ multiplex PCR assay. As stored in TCRdb, this immuneACCESS dataset retains in-frame rearrangements with V and J assigned. A fraction of the clones does not appear; measured against another copy, unresolved V genes explain less than half of the discrepancy, and the remainder lacks a known reason. The sample yields nearly 350,000 clones; about nine tenths were counted once. About 7% of the sample rests with the top ten. The sequencing sample was made of peripheral blood. The receptor set was obtained from a woman in her 70s with COVID-19, enrolled during active disease.

This clone occurred a few times. The genes are TRBV6-5 and TRBJ1-1, with 8 bases lining up with TRBD1. The length of the CDR3 is 16 residues. CDR1 is MNHEY, CDR2 SVGAGI, per germline. Trimming removed 0 bases from V and 1 base from J; junction bases left unmatched: 4. CDR3 loop: CASSYSRTGWNTEAFF. The CDR3 DNA follows: TGTGCCAGCAGTTACTCAAGGACAGGGTGGAACACTGAAGCTTTCTTT.

This chain joins TRBV14 and TRBJ2-3, with D tentatively TRBD2 (5 bases). Trimming pared 4 bases from V and 2 bases from J, leaving 13 bases between. This CDR3 spans 15 amino acids. Germline lookup yields CDR1 SGHDN and CDR2 FVKESK. In nucleotides, the CDR3 is TGTGCCAGCAGCCCCCTGGAGGCCCCCACAGATACGCAGTATTTT. This encodes CASSPLEAPTDTQYF.

The chain recombines TRBV4-1 with TRBJ1-1; the match to TRBD1 covers 12 bases. This CDR3 comprises 18 residues. Unmatched junction bases numbered 14, after V lost 4 bases and J lost 5 bases. Looked up from germline, CDR1 is MGHRA and CDR2 is YSYEKL. The CDR3 sequence is CASSPDVGTGGLGTEAFF. CDR3 nucleotide sequence: TGCGCCAGCAGCCCCGATGTGGGGACAGGGGGCTTGGGAACTGAAGCTTTCTTT.

The chain recombines TRBV6-5 with TRBJ2-7; 11 bases are shared with TRBD1. Germline V gene data show CDR1 as MNHEY and CDR2 as SVGAGI. The CDR3 loop spans 13 amino acids. The V segment lost 7 bases and the J segment 13 bases; nucleotides outside the gene matches: 12. DNA for the CDR3: TGTGCCAGCATTCCCCGGGGACAGGGGGTGTTATACTTC. Translation gives CASIPRGQGVLYF.

The chain recombines TRBV6-4 with TRBJ2-3; 13 bases are shared with TRBD2. Germline V lookup: CDR1 MRHNA, CDR2 SNTAGT. Trimming at V came to 2 bases and at J to 4 bases, leaving 18 bases not matched to a gene. CDR3 length: 21 residues. CDR3 in amino acids: CASSDPTRTSGGLRCPDTQYF. The CDR3 DNA is TGTGCCAGCAGTGACCCAACCCGGACTAGCGGGGGCCTCAGGTGCCCAGATACGCAGTATTTT.

This chain connects TRBV18 to TRBJ2-5; D call uncertain. CDR3 size: 13 residues. CDR1 and CDR2 (germline): KGHSH, LQKENI. Deletions cut 0 bases from V and 4 bases from J, with 6 bases between. CDR3 DNA sequence: TGTGCCAGCTCACCACCGACTTCAGAGACCCAGTACTTC. Encoded protein: CASSPPTSETQYF.

The CDR3 nucleotides are TGTGCCAGCACTCCGGGACAGGGTGGCAATGAGCAGTTCTTC. This encodes CASTPGQGGNEQFF. The chain is built from TRBV27 and TRBJ2-1; 9 bases are a match to TRBD1. Trimming took 7 bases from V and 6 from J; bases not matched to a gene: 7. The CDR3 has 14 residues. Germline assignment: CDR1 MNHEY and CDR2 SMNVEV (reference sequence).

The rearrangement joins TRBV10-2 to TRBJ2-2; 8 nucleotides agree with TRBD1. The J segment lost 6 bases and the V segment lost 5 bases, leaving 5 bases of the junction unmatched. The CDR3 is 14 residues long. Germline V gene sequence: CDR1 WSHSY, CDR2 SAAADI. Here the CDR3 DNA reads TGCGCCAGCAGTTGGACAGGGAGTTCCGGGGAGCTGTTTTTT. Translated, it gives CASSWTGSSGELFF.

J is TRBJ2-5 and V is TRBV7-9, with 16 bases fitting TRBD2. This CDR3 has 16 residues. CDR1 and CDR2 from the germline V gene are SEHNR and FQNEAQ (reference sequence). The trim removed 5 bases at V and 2 bases at J, leaving 2 bases unmatched. CDR3 sequence reads: CASSPGLAGGQETQYF. Here the CDR3 DNA reads TGTGCCAGCAGCCCGGGACTAGCGGGGGGGCAAGAGACCCAGTACTTC.

The chain joins TRBV2 to TRBJ2-1, with 14 bases fitting TRBD2. V was clipped by 5 bases and J by 7 bases; unmatched bases: 16. Germline assignment: CDR1 SNHLY and CDR2 FYNNEI. CDR3 length equals 19 residues. The CDR3 DNA follows: TGTGCCAGCAGTATACCGGGACTAGCGGGGGTGGTTTATCCTAATGAGCAGTTCTTC. Translated, it gives CASSIPGLAGVVYPNEQFF.

The chain combines TRBV6-2 or TRBV6-3 with TRBJ1-1; 8 nucleotides line up with TRBD1. The V gene end was trimmed by 0 bases and the J gene end by 4 bases; junction bases not matched to a gene: 16. The CDR3 runs to 19 residues. The germline gives CDR1 MNHEY, CDR2 SVGEGT. CDR3: CASSYSIRLRGPIGTEAFF. The CDR3, as DNA: TGTGCCAGCAGTTACTCGATTCGACTCAGGGGGCCTATAGGCACTGAAGCTTTCTTT.

V gene TRBV21-1 combines with J gene TRBJ2-2; TRBD1, the D gene given by the table, was not confirmed from the DNA. TRBV21-1 is designated a pseudogene. This CDR3 contains 13 residues. CDR3 sequence: CASTSTETGELFF. CDR3 in DNA: TGTGCCAGCACCTCGACAGAGACCGGGGAGCTGTTTTTT.

This clone has only a few counts. The chain couples TRBV5-6 to TRBJ2-7, with D tentatively TRBD1 (6 bases). The V end lost 3 bases, the J end lost 7 bases, and 17 bases lay between the germline ends. The CDR3 runs 14 residues. Germline CDR1 reads SGHDT; CDR2 reads YYEEEE. The CDR3 DNA is TGTGCCAGCAGCTCCGAGGACAGCACGCAGGAGCAGTACTTC. It specifies CASSSEDSTQEQYF.

The chain is built from TRBV5-4 and TRBJ2-5; 8 bases match TRBD2. J was trimmed by 2 bases and V by 4 bases; bases with no gene match: 7. Germline lookup yields CDR1 SGHNT and CDR2 YYREEE (reference sequence). CDR3 size: 15 residues. The CDR3 is CASSAVQRGQETQYF. CDR3 nucleotide sequence: TGTGCCAGCAGCGCCGTTCAGCGGGGGCAAGAGACCCAGTACTTC. Full variable domain (rest looked up from reference TRBV5-4 and TRBJ2-5): ETGVTQSPTHLIKTRGQQVTLRCSSQSGHNTVSWYQQALGQGPQFIFQYYREEENGRGNFPPRFSGLQFPNYSSELNVNALELDDSALYLCASSAVQRGQETQYFGPGTRLLVL.

The chain employs TRBV9 and TRBJ2-1; D not certain. The germline V gene has CDR1 SGDLS and CDR2 YYNGEE. The CDR3 is 13 amino acids. V lost 4 bases, J lost 7 bases, and 12 bases lay in between. CDR3 amino acids: CASSPRVGNEQFF. The DNA for the CDR3 is TGTGCCAGCAGCCCCCGGGTCGGGAATGAGCAGTTCTTC.

This clone was counted once. The chain couples TRBV7-2 to TRBJ2-3; tentative D call: TRBD2 (6 bases). This CDR3 comprises 14 residues. Germline CDR1 reads SGHTA; CDR2 reads FQGNSA. V was cut by 6 bases and J by 1 base, with 11 bases left in between. CDR3 in amino acids: CASSTGLGTDTQYF. CDR3 bases: TGTGCCAGCAGTACGGGACTCGGCACAGATACGCAGTATTTT.

CDR3 amino acids: CASSLVGPNEKLFF. The CDR3 nucleotides read TGCGCCAGCAGCTTGGTGGGGCCTAATGAAAAACTGTTTTTT. The chain is built from TRBV5-1 and TRBJ1-4; D is possibly TRBD1 (5 bases). The CDR3 loop spans 14 amino acids. Trimming took 0 bases from V and 3 from J, leaving 6 bases between them. Germline V CDR1 and CDR2: SGHRS, YFSETQ.

The rearrangement uses TRBV7-2 and TRBJ1-1; 10 bases agree with TRBD1. Trimming cost V 5 bases and J 4 bases; bases outside gene matches: 4. Germline CDR1 and CDR2: SGHTA and FQGNSA. This CDR3 has 14 residues. CDR3 protein: CASSDRTGGTEAFF. CDR3 DNA: TGTGCCAGCAGCGACAGGACAGGGGGCACTGAAGCTTTCTTT.

The V and J genes are TRBV28 and TRBJ2-3, with D possibly being TRBD1 (6 bases). CDR1 and CDR2 (germline): MDHEN, SYDVKM. The germline V and J ends were trimmed by 4 bases and 6 bases, with 11 bases remaining between them. CDR3 size: 13 residues. This CDR3 reads CASSWLQGDTQYF. The DNA of the CDR3 is TGTGCCAGCAGTTGGCTCCAGGGGGATACGCAGTATTTT. Drawing the rest from reference TRBV28 and TRBJ2-3, the complete variable domain is DVKVTQSSRYLVKRTGEKVFLECVQDMDHENMFWYRQDPGLGLRLIYFSYDVKMKEKGDIPEGYSVSREKKERFSLILESASTNQTSMYLCASSWLQGDTQYFGPGTRLTVL.

This clone occurred once. The chain carries TRBV2 and TRBJ1-1; D ambiguous. CDR3 length equals 17 residues. Trimming removed 2 bases from V and 1 base from J, with 17 bases in between. In germline, CDR1 is SNHLY, CDR2 FYNNEI. In DNA, the CDR3 is TGTGCCAGCAGTGAACTTGGCCGCCCAACGGGGAACACTGAAGCTTTCTTT. Protein sequence: CASSELGRPTGNTEAFF.

CDR3 amino acids: CASSLEKGRGQETQYF. The CDR3 nucleotides are TGCGCCAGCAGCTTGGAAAAGGGACGGGGGCAAGAGACCCAGTACTTC. The chain has TRBV5-1 and TRBJ2-5, with D perhaps matching TRBD2 (6 bases). Germline lookup yields CDR1 SGHRS and CDR2 YFSETQ. V dropped 0 bases and J dropped 2 bases, with 14 bases sitting between them. CDR3 size: 16 residues.

A single count supports this clone. The chain joins TRBV11-1 to TRBJ2-7; D gene unclear. Deletions cut 1 base from V and 5 bases from J, with 6 bases between. The CDR3 length is 12 residues. Germline V gene sequence: CDR1 SGHAT, CDR2 FQDESV (reference sequence). The CDR3 DNA follows: TGTGCCAGCAGCTTAGGACTGGACGAGCAGTACTTC. It yields the protein CASSLGLDEQYF.

This sequence joins TRBV9 and TRBJ1-2, with D hard to call. Trimming left V 0 bases short and J 8 bases short, with 14 bases between. The CDR3 covers 14 residues. Germline V gene lookup returns CDR1 SGDLS and CDR2 YYNGEE. The CDR3 is CASSVEQEAGGYTF. DNA for the CDR3: TGTGCCAGCAGCGTAGAGCAGGAGGCCGGGGGCTACACCTTC.

This chain connects TRBV7-8 to TRBJ2-1, with D perhaps TRBD1 (7 bases). CDR1 is SGHVS and CDR2 is FQNEAQ in the germline V gene. The CDR3 loop spans 13 amino acids. Trimming took off 5 bases at V and 8 bases at J, with 13 bases between the two ends. CDR3 sequence: CASSPGGIDEQFF. The CDR3 DNA follows: TGTGCCAGCAGCCCAGGGGGGATAGATGAGCAGTTCTTC.

The chain employs TRBV10-3 and TRBJ1-4; 8 bases are shared with TRBD1. Germline CDR1 ENHRY, CDR2 SYGVKD. The V and J ends lost 5 bases and 8 bases, in that order; junction bases with no gene match: 4. CDR3 size: 13 residues. The CDR3 region is CAISQGASEKLFF. CDR3 nucleotide sequence: TGTGCCATCAGTCAGGGGGCCTCGGAAAAACTGTTTTTT.

This chain joins TRBV6-5 and TRBJ1-2; 7 nucleotides match TRBD1. The CDR3 length is 12 residues. The germline gives CDR1 MNHEY, CDR2 SVGAGI. Germline trimming cut 6 bases from V and 4 bases from J; bases unmatched to any gene: 2. The CDR3 here is CASSRDSYGYTF. CDR3 bases: TGTGCCAGCAGCCGGGACAGCTATGGCTACACCTTC.